This T cell receptor (beta chain) emerged from a study of human T cells and chemical hapten exposure. Study summary: Small discrepancies in pooled library volume mainly accounted for the varying TCR yields per sample.

Many counts were recorded for this clonotype. The antigen remains unidentified. Unique molecular identifiers were linked by the library to individual cDNA molecules. Authors' processing steps: With a range of about 23,224 to 700,000, the median per sample was 95,638 TCRs. TCRdb reanalysed the 5' RACE reads using MiXCR and keeps one entry per CDR3 protein. V and J calls and clone size were set by TCRdb, not the authors. The sample records roughly 81,000 distinct CDR3 sequences, about 8% being singletons. General study findings and limits: The number of TCRs above 1 in 1000 frequency did not change after DPC sensitization.

Before extraction, the whole blood was not fractionated, and total RNA was taken from it. The CDR3 is made up of 14 amino acids. V shed 4 bases, J shed 3 bases, and the junction held 2 bases outside the gene matches. Germline CDR1 and CDR2: SGHTA and FQGTGA. The TCR sequence derives from a male donor in good health. The rearrangement links TRBV7-3 to TRBJ1-1; 10 nucleotides match TRBD1. The CDR3 reads CASSWTGGDTEAFF. CDR3 bases: TGTGCCAGCAGCTGGACAGGGGGTGACACTGAAGCTTTCTTT. The entire variable domain, with the rest obtained from reference TRBV7-3 and TRBJ1-1, is as follows: GAGVSQTPSNKVTEKGKYVELRCDPISGHTALYWYRQSLGQGPEFLIYFQGTGAADDSGLPNDRFFAVRPEGSVSTLKIQRTERGDSAVYLCASSWTGGDTEAFFGQGTRLTVV.